The 18 T cell receptor beta chains in this list originate from one sample, sequenced in a study of blood T cell repertoires in COVID-19. Assay: immunoSEQ multiplex PCR; the TCRdb copy retains only in-frame clones and omits some. Found here are 300,000 to 400,000 clones, 80% to 90% of them singletons; the top ten hold 1%. Sequenced sample: peripheral blood. These receptor sequences come from a man aged 50 or older with active or convalescent COVID-19.

The chain is built from TRBV7-2 and TRBJ2-7; 11 nucleotides align to TRBD2. V was pared by 1 base and J by 4 bases, with 6 bases of the junction left unmatched. CDR3 length: 16 amino acids. CDR1 is SGHTA and CDR2 is FQGNSA in the germline V gene. The CDR3 DNA is TGTGCCAGCAGCTTAGGCGCTAGCGGGGGGTTTTACGAGCAGTACTTC. Amino acids: CASSLGASGGFYEQYF.

This clone was seen just once. The chain uses TRBV11-2 and TRBJ1-2; no clear D gene. V lost 3 bases and J lost 3, with 20 bases in between. Germline CDR1 is SGHAT and CDR2 is FQNNGV. The CDR3 extends over 17 amino acids. This chain's CDR3 is CASSFPTAGGRDYGYTF. CDR3 DNA sequence: TGTGCCAGCAGCTTTCCGACCGCCGGCGGAAGAGACTATGGCTACACCTTC.

The genes are TRBV6-6 and TRBJ2-1; 10 bases agree with TRBD2. The germline CDR1 and CDR2 sequences are MNHNY and SVGAGI (reference sequence). This CDR3 comprises 15 residues. V dropped 6 bases and J dropped 4; count of bases not matched to a gene: 6. The CDR3 DNA sequence: TGTGCCAGCAGCCCAGCGGGGGGGATGTACAATGAGCAGTTCTTC. Protein product: CASSPAGGMYNEQFF.

V gene TRBV10-3 combines with J gene TRBJ2-1, with 7 bases matching TRBD1. The CDR3 is 12 amino acids. The V gene's germline CDR1 is ENHRY and CDR2 SYGVKD. V lost 10 bases, J lost 8 bases, and 8 bases stayed unmatched. In DNA, the CDR3 is TGTGCCACCGGCGGACAGGCCGATGAGCAGTTCTTC. The encoded protein is CATGGQADEQFF.

J is TRBJ1-5 and V is TRBV4-3; no clear D. The CDR3 is made up of 13 amino acids. With 1 base removed from V and 5 bases from J, the gap between germline ends came to 6 bases. Per the germline V gene, CDR1 is LGHNA and CDR2 is YSLEER. CDR3 amino acids: CASSQAVDQPQHF. DNA of the CDR3: TGCGCCAGCAGCCAAGCCGTTGATCAGCCCCAGCATTTT.

This clone was counted only a few times. This sequence joins TRBV7-3 and TRBJ2-3; 15 positions agree with TRBD2. Germline-derived CDR1 and CDR2 are SGHTA and FQGTGA. The CDR3 loop spans 18 amino acids. Trimming removed 5 bases from V and 4 bases from J; junction bases left unmatched: 10. This CDR3 reads CASSPRGTSGRFSDTQYF. For the CDR3, the DNA is TGTGCCAGCAGCCCACGTGGGACTAGCGGGAGGTTCTCAGATACGCAGTATTTT.

This clone was detected ten times or more. This chain joins TRBV6-5 and TRBJ1-3, with 7 bases that match TRBD1. CDR1 is MNHEY, CDR2 SVGAGI, per germline. Trimming cost V 6 bases and J 2 bases; bases outside gene matches: 7. The CDR3 is 15 amino acids. The CDR3 protein is CASSLDRAPGNTIYF. Here the CDR3 DNA reads TGTGCCAGCAGCCTTGACAGGGCACCTGGAAACACCATATATTTT.

A few counts support this clone. The chain recombines TRBV7-9 with TRBJ1-2; a weak D match, TRBD1 (5 bases). V gave up 8 bases and J gave up 4 bases, with 20 bases separating them. Looked up from germline, CDR1 is SEHNR and CDR2 is FQNEAQ (reference sequence). This CDR3 contains 15 residues. CDR3 residues: CASSLDGGSGYGYTF. Written as DNA, the CDR3 is TGTGCCAGCTCACTCGACGGGGGAAGCGGCTATGGCTACACCTTC.

V usage is TRBV3-1 (or the pseudogene TRBV3-2) and J usage is TRBJ2-2, with D maybe TRBD2 (6 bases). The CDR3 has 15 residues. CDR1 LGHDT and CDR2 YNNKEL come from the germline V gene (reference sequence). V lost 3 bases and J 1 base, leaving 9 bases between the germline ends. This CDR3 reads CASSQGGMNTGELFF. The CDR3 DNA is TGTGCCAGCAGCCAGGGCGGGATGAACACCGGGGAGCTGTTTTTT.

The sample holds a few counts of this clone. The chain employs TRBV7-8 and TRBJ2-1; TRBD2 matches at 7 bases. In germline, CDR1 is SGHVS, CDR2 FQNEAQ. The CDR3 loop spans 17 amino acids. With V trimmed by 5 bases and J by 6 bases, 16 bases remained unmatched. Here the CDR3 DNA reads TGTGCCAGCAGCCTAATAAGGCCTAGCGGCAGTGGCAATGAGCAGTTCTTC. It specifies CASSLIRPSGSGNEQFF.

J is TRBJ1-2 and V is TRBV5-4; tentative D call: TRBD1 (5 bases). V was pared by 2 bases and J by 6 bases, with 11 bases between. Germline CDR1 SGHNT, CDR2 YYREEE (reference sequence). The CDR3 loop spans 13 amino acids. CDR3 in amino acids: CASSFLFRDGYTF. CDR3 nucleotides: TGTGCCAGCAGCTTCCTCTTCAGGGATGGCTACACCTTC.

The chain links TRBV7-6 to TRBJ2-2; 7 nucleotides align to TRBD1. The CDR3 consists of 14 residues. In germline, CDR1 is SGHVS, CDR2 FNYEAQ. V shed 4 bases and J 4 bases; nucleotides not matched to a gene: 3. CDR3 DNA: TGTGCCAGCAGCTCGGACAGGTCCACCGGGGAGCTGTTTTTT. Its protein is CASSSDRSTGELFF. Drawing the rest from reference TRBV7-6 and TRBJ2-2, the complete variable domain is GAGVSQSPRYKVTKRGQDVALRCDPISGHVSLYWYRQALGQGPEFLTYFNYEAQQDKSGLPNDRFSAERPEGSISTLTIQRTEQRDSAMYRCASSSDRSTGELFFGEGSRLTVL.

V usage is TRBV5-6 and J usage is TRBJ1-3; no firm D call. The CDR3 sequence is 12 residues long. Per germline, CDR1 SGHDT and CDR2 YYEEEE. V was clipped by 0 bases and J by 7 bases, with 5 bases between them. The CDR3 loop is CASSLGANTIYF. CDR3 DNA: TGTGCCAGCAGCTTGGGGGCGAACACCATATATTTT.

The chain has TRBV5-4 and TRBJ1-6; 7 bases match TRBD1. V dropped 4 bases and J dropped 4; count of bases not matched to a gene: 2. The CDR3 is 14 residues long. Germline-derived CDR1 and CDR2 are SGHNT and YYREEE (reference sequence). The CDR3 is CASSTTGYNSPLHF. As DNA, the CDR3 is TGTGCCAGCAGCACGACAGGGTATAATTCACCCCTCCACTTT.

The chain recombines TRBV10-2 with TRBJ1-6, with a possible D match to TRBD1 (5 bases). Looked up from germline, CDR1 is WSHSY and CDR2 is SAAADI. V was trimmed by 0 bases and J by 7 bases, leaving 10 bases between them. The CDR3 consists of 15 residues. The CDR3 region is CASSESQGRNSPLHF. CDR3 bases: TGCGCCAGCAGTGAGTCCCAGGGTAGGAATTCACCCCTCCACTTT.

The V call is TRBV4-3, the J call TRBJ2-1, with D perhaps matching TRBD2 (7 bases). The CDR3 is made up of 16 amino acids. V lost 0 bases, J lost 9 bases, and 18 bases lay in between. CDR1 and CDR2 from the germline V gene are LGHNA and YSLEER. This CDR3 is CASSQDRWGGIGEQFF. Written as DNA, the CDR3 is TGCGCCAGCAGCCAAGATCGGTGGGGGGGCATCGGTGAGCAGTTCTTC.

This clone was recorded a few times. Different DNA sequences within this sample yield the same CDR3. The gene calls are TRBV29-1 and TRBJ1-3; D gene unclear. There are 13 residues in the CDR3. Germline V gives CDR1 SQVTM, CDR2 ANQGSEA. With 3 bases removed from V and 4 bases from J, the gap between germline ends came to 10 bases. CDR3 nucleotide sequence: TGCAGCGTTGAGGTTCAGTTCGGAAACACCATATATTTT. This codes for CSVEVQFGNTIYF.

The chain carries TRBV5-1 and TRBJ2-5, with D hard to call. Germline V lookup: CDR1 SGHRS, CDR2 YFSETQ. The CDR3 loop spans 12 amino acids. Trimming removed 2 bases at V and 5 bases at J, with 7 bases between. This CDR3 is CASSFGEETQYF. The CDR3 nucleotides are TGCGCCAGCAGCTTTGGTGAGGAGACCCAGTACTTC.